The rows below give T cell receptor beta chains drawn from one sample of a study of human T cells and chemical hapten exposure. A single record per CDR3 protein comes from TCRdb applying MiXCR to the RACE reads. The sample shows 380,000 or so distinct CDR3 sequences, about 4.4% of them seen only once. The specimen comprised whole blood, sampled in connection with sensitization to the hapten diphenylcyclopropenone (DPC). These receptors were obtained from a woman in her 50s with alopecia areata. Some clones in this sample may be carry-over from other donors' samples. Each CDR3 is given with its conserved first and last residue. Fields, in order: V gene, clone size, J gene, D gene, CDR3 DNA, CDR3 protein. D genes are given only for firm matches. Not every row has a clone size; where given, it reads once, few, many or a size class.

v_call: TRBV30; clone_size: many; j_call: TRBJ1-2; d_call: TRBD1; cdr3_nt: TGTGCCTGGAGTCGCCGGGACAGGTCGCTTGTGGGCTATGGCTACACCTTC; cdr3_aa: CAWSRRDRSLVGYGYTF
v_call: TRBV29-1; clone_size: few; j_call: TRBJ1-1; d_call: .; cdr3_nt: TGCAGCGTTGAAGGGGGAGGACCGAACACTGAAGCTTTCTTT; cdr3_aa: CSVEGGGPNTEAFF
v_call: TRBV10-3; clone_size: many; j_call: TRBJ2-3; d_call: TRBD2; cdr3_nt: TGTGCCATCAGTGAGAGAACCGGGACTAGCGTTGCAGATACGCAGTATTTT; cdr3_aa: CAISERTGTSVADTQYF
v_call: TRBV5-1; clone_size: many; j_call: TRBJ1-1; d_call: .; cdr3_nt: TGCGCCAGCAACGGGCTGGGGAACACTGAAGCTTTCTTT; cdr3_aa: CASNGLGNTEAFF
v_call: TRBV12-3/TRBV12-4; clone_size: many; j_call: TRBJ2-3; d_call: TRBD2; cdr3_nt: TGTGCCAGCAGTACGGGACTAGCGGGGTGGACAGATACGCAGTATTTT; cdr3_aa: CASSTGLAGWTDTQYF
v_call: TRBV29-1; clone_size: many; j_call: TRBJ2-5; d_call: TRBD2; cdr3_nt: TGCAGCGTTGTACGCGGGGGGGTAGGAGAGACCCAGTACTTC; cdr3_aa: CSVVRGGVGETQYF
v_call: TRBV18; clone_size: many; j_call: TRBJ1-1; d_call: .; cdr3_nt: TGTGCCAGCTCACGCAATGGGGACACTGAAGCTTTCTTT; cdr3_aa: CASSRNGDTEAFF
v_call: TRBV7-2; clone_size: many; j_call: TRBJ2-3; d_call: TRBD2; cdr3_nt: TGTGCCAGCAGCTTAACTAGCGCCACAGATACGCAGTATTTT; cdr3_aa: CASSLTSATDTQYF
v_call: TRBV7-8; clone_size: few; j_call: TRBJ2-1; d_call: .; cdr3_nt: TGTGCCAGCAGGTTGACCGACTTTGGTCTTGAGCAGTTCTTC; cdr3_aa: CASRLTDFGLEQFF
v_call: TRBV5-5; clone_size: many; j_call: TRBJ2-3; d_call: .; cdr3_nt: TGTGCCAGCAGCCCCGGAGGCGTAAGGGGCACAGATACGCAGTATTTT; cdr3_aa: CASSPGGVRGTDTQYF
v_call: TRBV2; clone_size: .; j_call: TRBJ1-1; d_call: TRBD1; cdr3_nt: TGTGCCAGCAGTCTTGACAGGGCGTTGAACACTGAAGCTTTCTTT; cdr3_aa: CASSLDRALNTEAFF
v_call: TRBV6-2/TRBV6-3; clone_size: .; j_call: TRBJ1-1; d_call: .; cdr3_nt: TGTGCCAGCCACCGGGACGGGACCACTGAAGCTTTCTTT; cdr3_aa: CASHRDGTTEAFF